Each of the 20 T cell receptor beta chains below was sequenced from the same sample in a study of T cell responses to AZD1222 COVID-19 vaccine. Profiling relied on immunoSEQ multiplex PCR, and the TCRdb table lists in-frame clones only, not all of them. The sample holds about 120,000 clones, just over 90% seen once. Sequences were derived from peripheral blood, sampled on day 0 of AZD1222 vaccination. The receptors come from an adult in good health.

The chain carries TRBV12-3 or TRBV12-4 and TRBJ1-1, with D possibly matching TRBD1 (6 bases). V lost 5 bases and J lost 10, with 11 bases in between. This CDR3 has 11 residues. CDR3 bases: TGTGCCAGCAGTGAAGGGGGGGCAGCTTTCTTT. Protein sequence: CASSEGGAAFF.

This rearrangement joins TRBV6-1 to TRBJ1-1; D is ambiguous. From germline, CDR1 is MNHNS and CDR2 SASEGT. The CDR3 is made up of 14 amino acids. V lost 3 bases to trimming and J lost 0 bases, with 8 bases between them. CDR3 sequence (DNA): TGTGCCAGCAGTGAGTGGCAGGTGAACACTGAAGCTTTCTTT. This translates into CASSEWQVNTEAFF.

This sequence joins TRBV6-1 and TRBJ2-2; TRBD1 is a possible D gene (6 bases). Trimming took 3 bases from V and 6 from J, leaving 17 bases between them. CDR1 and CDR2 from the germline V gene are MNHNS and SASEGT. CDR3 length: 16 amino acids. As DNA, the CDR3 is TGTGCCAGCAGTGATGGTTCAGGGGATGGTTCCGGGGAGCTGTTTTTT. This encodes CASSDGSGDGSGELFF.

The J gene is TRBJ2-3, the V gene TRBV27, with a weak D call TRBD2 (6 bases). CDR1 and CDR2 (germline): MNHEY, SMNVEV (reference sequence). This CDR3 comprises 14 residues. Trimming stripped 3 bases from V and 5 bases from J, with 12 bases between. As DNA, the CDR3 is TGTGCCAGCAGTTTCGGAGGGGTGGGAGATACGCAGTATTTT. Protein product: CASSFGGVGDTQYF.

The V call is TRBV24-1, the J call TRBJ2-3, with TRBD2 matching over 7 bases. Per the germline V gene, CDR1 is KGHDR and CDR2 is SFDVKD. V shed 5 bases, J shed 3 bases, and the junction held 4 bases outside the gene matches. The CDR3 runs to 14 residues. The CDR3 bases are TGTGCCACCAGTGCCCAAGCGGGGACAGATACGCAGTATTTT. As protein: CATSAQAGTDTQYF.

V usage is TRBV19 and J usage is TRBJ1-2, with 7 bases fitting TRBD1. Germline V lookup: CDR1 LNHDA, CDR2 SQIVND (reference sequence). The trim removed 3 bases at V and 4 bases at J, leaving 5 bases unmatched. CDR3 length: 14 amino acids. The CDR3 bases are TGTGCCAGTAGTATGGACAGGCGCCGCTATGGCTACACCTTC. Encoded protein: CASSMDRRRYGYTF.

This clone was detected a few times. This chain connects TRBV7-9 to TRBJ2-1; TRBD1 aligns across 10 bases. Losses at the gene ends were 5 bases for V and 7 bases for J; bases not matched to a gene: 8. This CDR3 comprises 15 residues. Germline V gives CDR1 SEHNR, CDR2 FQNEAQ (reference sequence). This CDR3 is CASSHLDRGDNEQFF. The DNA for the CDR3 is TGTGCCAGCAGCCATTTGGACAGGGGGGATAATGAGCAGTTCTTC.

The CDR3 is CASSLGQGRDNEQFF. CDR3 DNA sequence: TGTGCCAGCAGCTTAGGGCAGGGGAGGGACAATGAGCAGTTCTTC. V gene TRBV11-3 combines with J gene TRBJ2-1, with D possibly being TRBD2 (7 bases). The CDR3 is made up of 15 amino acids. V lost 1 base and J 5 bases, leaving 12 bases between the germline ends. Germline CDR1 and CDR2: SGHNT and YENEEA.

This chain uses TRBV18 with TRBJ2-3, with a possible D match to TRBD2 (6 bases). CDR1 is KGHSH, CDR2 LQKENI, per germline. Between the trimmed V and J ends, which lost 3 bases and 2 bases, there was a span of 12 bases. The CDR3 contains 15 residues. The chain's CDR3 is CASSPGRRDTDTQYF. In DNA form, the CDR3 reads TGTGCCAGCTCACCCGGCAGGCGGGACACAGATACGCAGTATTTT.

For the CDR3, the DNA is TGTGCCAGCAGTTACCCCAGGGGAGGATCAGGGGCTGAAGCTTTCTTT. Its protein is CASSYPRGGSGAEAFF. This sequence joins TRBV6-5 and TRBJ1-1; D is perhaps TRBD1 (6 bases). The germline CDR1 and CDR2 sequences are MNHEY and SVGAGI. This CDR3 has 16 amino acids. The V end lost 2 bases, the J end lost 6 bases, and 19 bases lay between the germline ends.

The chain couples TRBV5-1 to TRBJ2-3; the match to TRBD2 covers 7 bases. V dropped 5 bases and J dropped 3; count of bases not matched to a gene: 9. Germline-derived CDR1 and CDR2 are SGHRS and YFSETQ. This CDR3 comprises 15 residues. This chain's CDR3 is CASRYGPGGTDTQYF. CDR3 bases: TGCGCCAGCAGGTACGGACCCGGGGGGACAGATACGCAGTATTTT.

The count of this clone is one. The rearrangement links TRBV7-8 to TRBJ2-1; 8 nucleotides line up with TRBD2. The ends lost 2 bases at V and 2 bases at J; junction bases unmatched: 2. Germline lookup yields CDR1 SGHVS and CDR2 FQNEAQ. This CDR3 region has 15 residues. Here the CDR3 DNA reads TGTGCCAGCAGCTTACCAGCGGGGGCCTACAATGAGCAGTTCTTC. As protein: CASSLPAGAYNEQFF. Together with reference TRBV7-8 and TRBJ2-1, the CDR3 gives the full variable domain: GAGVSQSPRYKVAKRGQDVALRCDPISGHVSLFWYQQALGQGPEFLTYFQNEAQLDKSGLPSDRFFAERPEGSVSTLKIQRTQQEDSAVYLCASSLPAGAYNEQFFGPGTRLTVL.

V usage is TRBV3-1 (or the pseudogene TRBV3-2) and J usage is TRBJ1-4, with TRBD1 identical over 10 bases. Germline-derived CDR1 and CDR2 are LGHDT and YNNKEL (reference sequence). The V segment lost 1 base and the J segment 9 bases; nucleotides outside the gene matches: 5. This CDR3 has 15 amino acids. The CDR3 region has the DNA TGTGCCAGCAGCCAAGTGGACAGGGGGAGGAAAAAACTGTTTTTT. Translating it yields CASSQVDRGRKKLFF.

The chain uses TRBV7-2 and TRBJ1-3; tentatively, D is TRBD1 (5 bases). Germline CDR1 reads SGHTA; CDR2 reads FQGNSA. The CDR3 loop spans 15 amino acids. Trimming pared 1 base from V and 0 bases from J, leaving 7 bases between. The CDR3 nucleotides read TGTGCCAGCAGCTTAGGACAGTCCTCTGGAAACACCATATATTTT. Translating gives CASSLGQSSGNTIYF. The complete variable domain, with remaining parts taken from reference TRBV7-2 and TRBJ1-3, reads GAGVSQSPSNKVTEKGKDVELRCDPISGHTALYWYRQSLGQGLEFLIYFQGNSAPDKSGLPSDRFSAERTGGSVSTLTIQRTQQEDSAVYLCASSLGQSSGNTIYFGEGSWLTVV.

The CDR3 nucleotides are TGCGCCAGCAGTTCCGGACAGGGGCCATCCTACGAGCAGTACTTC. Translated: CASSSGQGPSYEQYF. The chain couples TRBV5-1 to TRBJ2-7, with TRBD1 matching 9 bases. Germline V gene data show CDR1 as SGHRS and CDR2 as YFSETQ. The CDR3 has 15 amino acids. The ends lost 5 bases at V and 1 base at J; junction bases unmatched: 7.

This clone was seen only once. The chain joins TRBV5-1 to TRBJ1-2, with 8 bases aligning to TRBD1. Germline assignment: CDR1 SGHRS and CDR2 YFSETQ. The CDR3 has 14 amino acids. The V segment lost 4 bases and the J segment 4 bases; nucleotides outside the gene matches: 6. The CDR3 nucleotides are TGCGCCAGCAGCAACGGACAGGGCGGCTATGGCTACACCTTC. This encodes CASSNGQGGYGYTF.

The rearrangement links TRBV12-3 or TRBV12-4 to TRBJ2-7; D could derive from TRBD1 or TRBD2 (6 bases each). The CDR3 is 11 amino acids. V was trimmed by 8 bases and J by 2 bases, leaving 7 bases between them. CDR3 region: CASGGPYEQYF. The CDR3 DNA follows: TGTGCCAGCGGGGGGCCCTACGAGCAGTACTTC.

V gene TRBV19 combines with J gene TRBJ2-2, with D possibly matching TRBD1 (6 bases). The germline V and J ends were trimmed by 4 bases and 2 bases, with 14 bases remaining between them. Germline V gene lookup returns CDR1 LNHDA and CDR2 SQIVND (reference sequence). This CDR3 has 16 residues. The CDR3, as DNA: TGTGCCAGTAGTACCCATCTACAGGGAAACACCGGGGAGCTGTTTTTT. It encodes CASSTHLQGNTGELFF.

The chain carries TRBV6-5 and TRBJ1-2, with D possibly being TRBD1 (5 bases). CDR3 length equals 15 residues. V was pared by 2 bases and J by 4 bases, with 14 bases between. From germline, CDR1 is MNHEY and CDR2 SVGAGI. Written as DNA, the CDR3 is TGTGCCAGCAGTTACGATAAGGGGTCCTTCTATGGCTACACCTTC. It specifies CASSYDKGSFYGYTF.

This chain uses TRBV2 with TRBJ1-2; D might be TRBD1 (6 bases). The V and J ends lost 7 bases and 3 bases respectively, with 9 bases between them. Germline V gene sequence: CDR1 SNHLY, CDR2 FYNNEI. The CDR3 covers 12 residues. The CDR3 nucleotides read TGTGCCAGCAATACAGGGTACTATGGCTACACCTTC. As protein: CASNTGYYGYTF. Supplemented by reference TRBV2 and TRBJ1-2, the full variable domain reads EPEVTQTPSHQVTQMGQEVILRCVPISNHLYFYWYRQILGQKVEFLVSFYNNEISEKSEIFDDQFSVERPDGSNFTLKIRSTKLEDSAMYFCASNTGYYGYTFGSGTRLTVV.